The clone carrying this T cell receptor beta chain has at least ten counts. Its cognate antigen is unknown. This specimen comes from a study of T-cell memory formation after mild COVID-19. TCR alpha and TCR beta cDNA libraries carrying sample barcodes and UMIs were produced by 5'RACE using constant-segment primers. TCRdb re-called the 5' RACE reads through MiXCR, storing one row per CDR3 protein. The sample yields about 39,000 distinct CDR3 sequences, 6.1% seen once. This CDR3 comprises 18 residues. With V trimmed by 1 base and J by 8 bases, 15 bases remained unmatched. Germline assignment: CDR1 LGHNA and CDR2 YSLEER. Findings and limits, study-wide: Clones contracting over day 15 to 85 were CD4/CD8 balanced, with later expanders leaning CD4+. Among clones peaking at day 37 in the second wave, SARS-CoV-2 specificity remained unconfirmed.

The source material was PBMCs or a T cell subset sorted from them (not recorded which). The chain has TRBV4-3 and TRBJ2-1; 9 bases match TRBD2. The sequence was collected from an adult who had mild COVID-19 (a few samples of this study predate the infection). Cell type and time point are not known. The CDR3 nucleotides read TGCGCCAGCAGCCAAGGGGGCAGCGGGAGGTTCCATGAGGATGAGCAGTTCTTC. Translating it yields CASSQGGSGRFHEDEQFF.